One and the same sample provided the 10 T cell receptor beta chains below, sequenced in a study of human T cells and chemical hapten exposure. The time point was: patch test 2, 6 weeks after DPC sensitization. Treatment of the sample: therapeutic diphenylcyclopropenone sensitization with weekly scalp DPC. TCRdb called the RACE reads again in MiXCR, with one record for every CDR3 protein. The sample lists just over 350,000 distinct CDR3 sequences; over 6% were seen once. The sample consisted of whole blood, taken in connection with sensitization to the hapten diphenylcyclopropenone (DPC). These receptors all come from a woman between 18 and 29 years old with alopecia areata. Some clones in this sample may be carry-over from other donors' samples.

This clonotype was counted ten times or more. The V and J genes are TRBV4-3 and TRBJ1-1; TRBD1 might be the D (5 bases). V lost 2 bases, J lost 2 bases, and 12 bases lay in between. The CDR3 runs 15 residues. Looked up from germline, CDR1 is LGHNA and CDR2 is YSLEER. CDR3 residues: CASSQNGDSNTEAFF. Written as DNA, the CDR3 is TGCGCCAGCAGCCAAAATGGAGACAGCAACACTGAAGCTTTCTTT.

This clonotype has ten or more counts. The rearrangement links TRBV4-1 to TRBJ1-2; D not certain. The germline V gene has CDR1 MGHRA and CDR2 YSYEKL. Trimming shortened V by 3 bases and J by 4 bases, and 9 bases separated the two germline ends. The CDR3 contains 13 residues. CDR3 sequence: CASSQAPSYGYTF. The CDR3 region has the DNA TGCGCCAGCAGCCAGGCACCCTCCTATGGCTACACCTTC.

This clonotype was observed at least ten times. The chain has TRBV25-1 and TRBJ1-6; D is ambiguous. The CDR3 is made up of 17 amino acids. Germline V lookup: CDR1 MGHDK, CDR2 SYGVNS. Trimming took off 5 bases at V and 4 bases at J, with 18 bases between the two ends. CDR3 residues: CASSRGPSTLYNSPLHF. In DNA, the CDR3 is TGTGCCAGCAGTAGAGGGCCCTCCACCCTGTATAATTCACCCCTCCACTTT.

There are many counts of this clonotype. The chain is built from TRBV4-3 and TRBJ1-2; D is perhaps TRBD1 (5 bases). V shed 0 bases and J shed 0 bases, with 11 bases lying between them. Germline V gene lookup returns CDR1 LGHNA and CDR2 YSLEER. The CDR3 length is 16 residues. The CDR3 DNA sequence: TGCGCCAGCAGCCAAGATCGAGACAGCGCTAACTATGGCTACACCTTC. This encodes CASSQDRDSANYGYTF.

As to this clonotype: A read error may produce the germline difference seen at one junction end. The J gene is TRBJ1-1, the V gene TRBV7-3; TRBD1 agrees at 7 bases. The CDR3 length is 14 residues. Per germline, CDR1 SGHTA and CDR2 FQGTGA. CDR3 amino acids: CARSLQGPNTEAFF. Here the CDR3 DNA reads TGTGCCAGAAGCTTACAGGGGCCGAACACTGAAGCTTTCTTT.

This rearrangement joins TRBV2 to TRBJ1-5; D not certain. Germline loops: CDR1 SNHLY, CDR2 FYNNEI. This CDR3 is 15 amino acids long. V was shortened by 6 bases and J by 0 bases, with 12 bases between the two germline ends. CDR3 protein: CASSTATASNQPQHF. The CDR3 coding sequence is TGTGCCAGCAGCACCGCGACGGCTAGCAATCAGCCCCAGCATTTT.

The V gene is TRBV2, the J gene TRBJ1-1; D perhaps matches TRBD1 (5 bases). The germline V and J ends were trimmed by 1 base and 4 bases, with 13 bases remaining between them. Looked up from germline, CDR1 is SNHLY and CDR2 is FYNNEI. The CDR3 covers 15 residues. Written as DNA, the CDR3 is TGTGCCAGCAGTGAAGAGGCAGGGTCGGTCACTGAAGCTTTCTTT. Its translation is CASSEEAGSVTEAFF.

This clonotype was recorded at least ten times. This chain connects TRBV4-2 to TRBJ2-3; D remains unclear. The germline V gene has CDR1 LGHNA and CDR2 YNFKEQ. This CDR3 has 17 residues. The germline V and J ends were trimmed by 0 bases and 2 bases, with 15 bases remaining between them. DNA of the CDR3: TGTGCCAGCAGCCAAGATTCCCAGGCGGTGTTCACAGATACGCAGTATTTT. Amino acids: CASSQDSQAVFTDTQYF.

V gene TRBV7-2 combines with J gene TRBJ2-5; weak D call: TRBD2 (5 bases). The germline V gene has CDR1 SGHTA and CDR2 FQGNSA. The V end was cut by 3 bases, the J end by 1 base, with 9 bases between. CDR3 length: 14 residues. CDR3 sequence reads: CASSLATTQETQYF. DNA for the CDR3: TGTGCCAGCAGCTTGGCGACTACCCAAGAGACCCAGTACTTC.

This clonotype was detected ten times or more. V usage is TRBV11-2 and J usage is TRBJ1-2; 8 bases are a match to TRBD1. Trimming cost V 4 bases and J 10 bases; bases outside gene matches: 14. The CDR3 is made up of 15 amino acids. Germline loops: CDR1 SGHAT, CDR2 FQNNGV. CDR3 bases: TGTGCCAGCAGCTCATTGACAGGGGACTGGGGACTCTACACCTTC. Translating gives CASSSLTGDWGLYTF.